The clone carrying this TCR beta chain was seen ten or more times. This entry comes from a study of CD8 T cells in ankylosing spondylitis. TCRdb independently ran MiXCR on the 5' RACE reads; one entry per CDR3 protein. This table holds some 70,000 distinct CDR3 sequences, approximately 5.3% found once. Source material: blood, either unsorted or a sorted T cell fraction (not recorded which). This TCR was sampled from a male donor with ankylosing spondylitis or in good health (not recorded which).

CDR3: CASSRDRGTGANVLTF. In DNA form, the CDR3 reads TGTGCCAGCAGTCGAGACAGGGGGACTGGGGCCAACGTCCTGACTTTC. The chain links TRBV27 to TRBJ2-6; TRBD1 matches at 9 bases. CDR1 is MNHEY and CDR2 is SMNVEV in the germline V gene (reference sequence). Trimming at V came to 5 bases and at J to 2 bases, leaving 4 bases not matched to a gene. The CDR3 is 16 residues long.